This T cell receptor (beta chain) originates from a study of cytomegalovirus exposure and HLA in healthy donors. Study-wide results and caveats: V- and J-gene trimming in TCR beta was tied to a missense DCLRE1C variant by an analysis performed later.

The donors (healthy individuals) were bone marrow donors. The CDR3 length is 15 residues. V gave up 2 bases and J gave up 6 bases; unmatched junction bases: 7. Germline V lookup: CDR1 MDHEN, CDR2 SYDVKM. For this clone: What it binds is unknown.

PCR amplification relied on 60 Vbeta primers (plus 13 Jbeta primers). TCRdb's table, derived via immunoSEQ multiplex PCR, lists solely in-frame clones and lacks some. This sample has 130,000 or so clones, with around nine tenths found just once. V gene TRBV28 combines with J gene TRBJ1-2; 9 nucleotides match TRBD1. This receptor was taken from a woman in her 30s in good health and CMV-seronegative. Sequencing was done on a sample of PBMCs. CDR3 region: CASSLLTGGTDGYTF. The CDR3 nucleotides read TGTGCCAGCAGTTTACTGACAGGGGGAACGGATGGCTACACCTTC.